This record covers a single TCR beta chain. The antigen is undetermined. This entry is derived from a study of cytomegalovirus exposure and HLA in healthy donors. Across the whole study: The roughly 130 validation repertoires used the same platform as the approximately 700 first-cohort repertoires (as reported by a later analysis).

Clones were read by immunoSEQ multiplex PCR, and TCRdb kept only the in-frame ones, dropping some. The sample carries roughly 62,000 clones, around 94% recorded once. The CDR3 consists of 15 residues. Germline assignment: CDR1 SGHNT and CDR2 YENEEA. Trimming at V came to 6 bases and at J to 3 bases, leaving 5 bases not matched to a gene. The study, taken as a whole, reports: More than 150 TCR beta chains were listed as cytomegalovirus-associated. Specific recognition of CMV antigens was confirmed in vitro for a few chains (all CMV-associated).

These donors were members of the 120-subject validation cohort, a group separate from the approximately 700-subject first cohort. V gene TRBV11-3 combines with J gene TRBJ2-1; 10 nucleotides line up with TRBD2. The clonotype was recovered from a man between 18 and 29 years old in good health and CMV-seronegative. Sequencing used PBMCs. CDR3 in amino acids: CASSTGTSVYNEQFF. The CDR3 bases are TGTGCCAGCAGTACCGGGACTAGCGTCTACAATGAGCAGTTCTTC. Looking up the rest from reference TRBV11-3 and TRBJ2-1 gives the full variable domain: EAGVVQSPRYKIIEKKQPVAFWCNPISGHNTLYWYLQNLGQGPELLIRYENEEAVDDSQLPKDRFSAERLKGVDSTLKIQPAELGDSAVYLCASSTGTSVYNEQFFGPGTRLTVL.